The present entry profiles one T cell receptor beta chain with its context. This CDR3 is built from 16 residues. V dropped 1 base and J dropped 0 bases, with 13 bases sitting between them. The germline CDR1 and CDR2 sequences are SGHVS and FNYEAQ. Original analysis: Amplified reference gene primers provided the basis for estimating nucleated cell counts. TCRdb's copy holds only in-frame clones and misses some; the assay was immunoSEQ multiplex PCR. That table supplies the V and J calls and clone size; D and trimming were determined from the DNA. The sample includes fewer than 300,000 clones, 86% seen only once; the top ten take about 9.8%. This entry comes from a study of blood T cell repertoires in COVID-19. Study-wide context: Samples of COVID-19 (acute and convalescent) were obtained from the United States, Italy and Spain. T cells, B-cell-depleted T cells, or PBMCs supplied cDNA or gDNA.

The sample was peripheral blood. The gene calls are TRBV7-6 and TRBJ2-7; a weak D match, TRBD2 (6 bases). The clonotype was recovered from a man in his forties who had recovered from COVID-19. CDR3 region: CASSLEIAESSYEQYF. The CDR3 DNA reads as TGTGCCAGCAGCTTAGAGATAGCGGAGAGCTCCTACGAGCAGTACTTC. Complete variable domain (other parts from reference TRBV7-6 and TRBJ2-7): GAGVSQSPRYKVTKRGQDVALRCDPISGHVSLYWYRQALGQGPEFLTYFNYEAQQDKSGLPNDRFSAERPEGSISTLTIQRTEQRDSAMYRCASSLEIAESSYEQYFGPGTRLTVT.